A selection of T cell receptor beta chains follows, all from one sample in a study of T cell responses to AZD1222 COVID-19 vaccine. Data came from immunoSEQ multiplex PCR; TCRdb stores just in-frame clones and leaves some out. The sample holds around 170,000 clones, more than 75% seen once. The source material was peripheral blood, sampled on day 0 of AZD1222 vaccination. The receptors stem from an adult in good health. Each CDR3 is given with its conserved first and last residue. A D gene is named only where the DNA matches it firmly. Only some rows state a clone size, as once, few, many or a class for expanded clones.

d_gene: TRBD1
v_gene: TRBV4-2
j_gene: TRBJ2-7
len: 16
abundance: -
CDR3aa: CASSPKDRGAWYEQYF
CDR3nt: TGTGCCAGCAGCCCGAAGGACAGGGGGGCCTGGTACGAGCAGTACTTC

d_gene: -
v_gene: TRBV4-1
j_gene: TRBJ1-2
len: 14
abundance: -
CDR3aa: CASSQDPGVAGYTF
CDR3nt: TGCGCCAGCAGCCAAGACCCAGGGGTAGCGGGCTACACCTTC

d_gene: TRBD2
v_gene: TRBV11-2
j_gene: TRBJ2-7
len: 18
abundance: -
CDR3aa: CASSLEIGPTSGRGEQYF
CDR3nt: TGTGCCAGCAGCTTAGAAATAGGACCGACTAGCGGGAGGGGTGAGCAGTACTTC

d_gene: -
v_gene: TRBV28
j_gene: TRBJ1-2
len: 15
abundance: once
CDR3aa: CASSSPRGSDYGYTF
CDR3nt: TGTGCCAGCAGTTCGCCCAGGGGATCCGACTATGGCTACACCTTC

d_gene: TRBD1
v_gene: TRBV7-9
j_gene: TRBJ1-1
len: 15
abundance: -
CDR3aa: CASSPGAGGVSEAFF
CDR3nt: TGTGCCAGCAGCCCGGGGGCAGGGGGAGTCTCTGAAGCTTTCTTT

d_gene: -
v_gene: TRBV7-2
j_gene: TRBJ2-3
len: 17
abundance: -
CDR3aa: CASSAWWQSVGTDTQYF
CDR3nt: TGTGCCAGCAGCGCGTGGTGGCAGTCGGTAGGCACAGATACGCAGTATTTT

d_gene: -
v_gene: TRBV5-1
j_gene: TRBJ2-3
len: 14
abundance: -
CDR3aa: CASSLMTAPDTQYF
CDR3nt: TGCGCCAGCAGCTTGATGACTGCCCCAGATACGCAGTATTTT

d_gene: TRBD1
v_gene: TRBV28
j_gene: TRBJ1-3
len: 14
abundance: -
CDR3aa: CASSTQGVGNTIYF
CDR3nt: TGTGCCAGCAGTACTCAGGGGGTCGGAAACACCATATATTTT

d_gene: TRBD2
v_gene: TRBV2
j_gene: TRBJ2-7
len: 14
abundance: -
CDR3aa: CASKSSGSAYEQYF
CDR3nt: TGTGCCAGCAAATCCAGCGGGAGTGCCTACGAGCAGTACTTC

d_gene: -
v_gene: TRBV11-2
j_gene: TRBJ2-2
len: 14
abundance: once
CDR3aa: CASSLDRHTGELFF
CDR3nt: TGTGCCAGCAGCTTAGACAGACATACCGGGGAGCTGTTTTTT

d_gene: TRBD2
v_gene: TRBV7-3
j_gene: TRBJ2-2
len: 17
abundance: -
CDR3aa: CASSLTGGAGEAGELFF
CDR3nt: TGTGCCAGCAGCTTAACGGGCGGAGCGGGAGAAGCCGGGGAGCTGTTTTTT

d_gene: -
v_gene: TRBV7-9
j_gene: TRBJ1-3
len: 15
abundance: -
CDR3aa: CASSLTRGTGNTIYF
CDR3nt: TGTGCCAGCAGCTTAACCAGGGGAACTGGAAACACCATATATTTT

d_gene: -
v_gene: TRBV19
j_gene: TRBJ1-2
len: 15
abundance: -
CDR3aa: CASNAGPLKSYGYTF
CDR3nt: TGTGCCAGTAATGCGGGACCCCTTAAGAGCTATGGCTACACCTTC

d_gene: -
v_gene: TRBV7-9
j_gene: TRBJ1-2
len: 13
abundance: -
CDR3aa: CASSLAQGDGYTF
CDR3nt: TGTGCCAGCAGCTTAGCACAGGGAGACGGCTACACCTTC

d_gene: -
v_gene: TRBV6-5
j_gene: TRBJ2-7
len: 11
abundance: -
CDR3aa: CASQNSYEQYF
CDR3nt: TGTGCCAGCCAGAATTCCTACGAGCAGTACTTC

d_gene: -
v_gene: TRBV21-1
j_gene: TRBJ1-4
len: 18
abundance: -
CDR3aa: CASSKALGHPTRREKLFF
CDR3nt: TGTGCCAGCAGCAAAGCTCTAGGCCACCCCACGAGGCGTGAAAAACTGTTTTTT

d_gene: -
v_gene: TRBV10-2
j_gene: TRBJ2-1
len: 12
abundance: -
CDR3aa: CASAAGTNEQFF
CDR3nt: TGCGCCAGCGCGGCGGGGACCAATGAGCAGTTCTTC

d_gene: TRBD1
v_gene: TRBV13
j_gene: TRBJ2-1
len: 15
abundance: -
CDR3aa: CASSSTGDRGGRQFF
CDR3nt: TGTGCCAGCAGCTCAACCGGGGACAGGGGGGGTCGGCAGTTCTTC

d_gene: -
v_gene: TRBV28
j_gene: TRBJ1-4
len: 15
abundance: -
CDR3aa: CASSSSTATNEKLFF
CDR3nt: TGTGCCAGCAGTTCGTCTACTGCAACTAATGAAAAACTGTTTTTT

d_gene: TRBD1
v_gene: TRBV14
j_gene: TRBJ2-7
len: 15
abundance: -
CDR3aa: CASSFGQAEYYEQYF
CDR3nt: TGTGCCAGCAGTTTCGGACAGGCTGAGTATTACGAGCAGTACTTC

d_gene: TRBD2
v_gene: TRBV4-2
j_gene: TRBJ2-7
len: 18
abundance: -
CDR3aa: CASSPYRTSGGGVYEQYF
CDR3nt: TGTGCCAGCAGCCCATATCGGACTAGCGGGGGAGGGGTCTACGAGCAGTACTTC

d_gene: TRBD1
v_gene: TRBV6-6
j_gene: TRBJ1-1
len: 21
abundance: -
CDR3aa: CASSAPGDRVNRPGGDTEAFF
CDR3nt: TGTGCCAGCAGCGCGCCAGGGGATAGGGTGAATCGGCCAGGGGGAGACACTGAAGCTTTCTTT

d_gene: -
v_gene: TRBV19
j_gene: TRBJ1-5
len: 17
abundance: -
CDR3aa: CASSIAPTRRSNQPQHF
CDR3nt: TGTGCCAGTAGTATTGCCCCGACACGGAGGAGCAATCAGCCCCAGCATTTT